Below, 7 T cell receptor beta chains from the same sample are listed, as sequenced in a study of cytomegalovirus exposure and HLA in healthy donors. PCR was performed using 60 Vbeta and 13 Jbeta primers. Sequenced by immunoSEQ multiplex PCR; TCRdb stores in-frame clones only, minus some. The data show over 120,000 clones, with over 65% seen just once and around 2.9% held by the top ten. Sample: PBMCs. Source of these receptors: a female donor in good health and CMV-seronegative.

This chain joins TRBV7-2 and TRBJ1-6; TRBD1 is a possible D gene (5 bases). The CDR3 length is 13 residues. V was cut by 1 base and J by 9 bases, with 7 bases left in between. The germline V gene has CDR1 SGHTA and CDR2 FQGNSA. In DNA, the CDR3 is TGTGCCAGCAGCTTAGGGGGCGGTTCACCCCTCCACTTT. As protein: CASSLGGGSPLHF.

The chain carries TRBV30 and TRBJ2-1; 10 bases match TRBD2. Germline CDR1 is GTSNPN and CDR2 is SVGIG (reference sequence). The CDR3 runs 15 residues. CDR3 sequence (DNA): TGTGCGGTAGCGGGGGGACCCCGGGCCTACAATGAGCAGTTCTTC. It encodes CAVAGGPRAYNEQFF.

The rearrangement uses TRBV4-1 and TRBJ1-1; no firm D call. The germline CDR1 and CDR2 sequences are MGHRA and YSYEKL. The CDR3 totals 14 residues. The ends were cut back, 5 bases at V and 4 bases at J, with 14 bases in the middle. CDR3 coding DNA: TGCGCCAGCAGCGCGGAGCAGTGGAGCACTGAAGCTTTCTTT. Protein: CASSAEQWSTEAFF.

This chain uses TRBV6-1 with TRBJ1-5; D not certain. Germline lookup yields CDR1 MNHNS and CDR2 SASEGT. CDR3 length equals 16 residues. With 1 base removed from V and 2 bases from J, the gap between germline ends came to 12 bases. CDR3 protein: CASSEVKTAGNQPQHF. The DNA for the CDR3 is TGTGCCAGCAGTGAAGTGAAGACTGCCGGCAATCAGCCCCAGCATTTT.

The CDR3 region is CASSVDLNTEAFF. The CDR3, as DNA: TGTGCCAGCAGTGTGGACTTGAACACTGAAGCTTTCTTT. The chain couples TRBV6-4 to TRBJ1-1; D unresolved. CDR1 is MRHNA and CDR2 is SNTAGT in the germline V gene. V was clipped by 4 bases and J by 0 bases, with 6 bases between them. CDR3 length equals 13 residues.

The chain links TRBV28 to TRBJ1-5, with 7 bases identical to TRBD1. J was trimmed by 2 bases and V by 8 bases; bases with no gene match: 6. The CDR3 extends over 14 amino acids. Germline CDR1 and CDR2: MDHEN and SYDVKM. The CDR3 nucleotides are TGTGCCAGCCGGACCACAGGGGGCAATCAGCCCCAGCATTTT. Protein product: CASRTTGGNQPQHF.

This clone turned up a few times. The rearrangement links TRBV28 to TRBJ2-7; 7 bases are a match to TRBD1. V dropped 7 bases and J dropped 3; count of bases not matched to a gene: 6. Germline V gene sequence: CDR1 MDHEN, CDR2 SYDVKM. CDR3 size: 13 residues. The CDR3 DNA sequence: TGTGCCAGCACCCCTGGGACAGTCTACGAGCAGTACTTC. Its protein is CASTPGTVYEQYF. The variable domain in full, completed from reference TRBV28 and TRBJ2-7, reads DVKVTQSSRYLVKRTGEKVFLECVQDMDHENMFWYRQDPGLGLRLIYFSYDVKMKEKGDIPEGYSVSREKKERFSLILESASTNQTSMYLCASTPGTVYEQYFGPGTRLTVT.